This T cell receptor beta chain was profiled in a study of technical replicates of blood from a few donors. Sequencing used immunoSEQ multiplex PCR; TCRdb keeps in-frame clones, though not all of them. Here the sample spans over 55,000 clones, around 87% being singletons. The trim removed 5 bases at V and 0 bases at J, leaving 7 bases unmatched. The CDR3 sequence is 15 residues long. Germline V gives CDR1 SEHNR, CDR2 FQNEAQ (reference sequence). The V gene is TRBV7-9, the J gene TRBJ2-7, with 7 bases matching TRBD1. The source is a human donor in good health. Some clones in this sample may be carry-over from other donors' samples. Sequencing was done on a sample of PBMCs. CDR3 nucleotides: TGTGCCAGCAGCCAGACAGGGACGAGCTCCTACGAGCAGTACTTC. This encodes CASSQTGTSSYEQYF.